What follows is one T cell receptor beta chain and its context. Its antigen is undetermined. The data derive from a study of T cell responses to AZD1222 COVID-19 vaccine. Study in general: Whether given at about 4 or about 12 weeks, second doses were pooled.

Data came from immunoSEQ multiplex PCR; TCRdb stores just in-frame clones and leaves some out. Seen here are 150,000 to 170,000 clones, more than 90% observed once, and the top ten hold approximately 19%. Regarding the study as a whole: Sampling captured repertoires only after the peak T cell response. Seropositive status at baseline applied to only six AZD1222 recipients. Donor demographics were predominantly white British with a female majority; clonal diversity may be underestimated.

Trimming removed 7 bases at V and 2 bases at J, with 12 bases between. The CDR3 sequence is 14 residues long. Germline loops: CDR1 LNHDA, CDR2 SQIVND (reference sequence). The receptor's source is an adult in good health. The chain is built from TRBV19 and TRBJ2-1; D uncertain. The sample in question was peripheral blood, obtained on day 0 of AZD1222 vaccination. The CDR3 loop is CASNLGSTYNEQFF. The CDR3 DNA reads TGTGCCAGTAATCTGGGCAGTACCTACAATGAGCAGTTCTTC. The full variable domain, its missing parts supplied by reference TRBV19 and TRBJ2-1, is DGGITQSPKYLFRKEGQNVTLSCEQNLNHDAMYWYRQDPGQGLRLIYYSQIVNDFQKGDIAEGYSVSREKKESFPLTVTSAQKNPTAFYLCASNLGSTYNEQFFGPGTRLTVL.